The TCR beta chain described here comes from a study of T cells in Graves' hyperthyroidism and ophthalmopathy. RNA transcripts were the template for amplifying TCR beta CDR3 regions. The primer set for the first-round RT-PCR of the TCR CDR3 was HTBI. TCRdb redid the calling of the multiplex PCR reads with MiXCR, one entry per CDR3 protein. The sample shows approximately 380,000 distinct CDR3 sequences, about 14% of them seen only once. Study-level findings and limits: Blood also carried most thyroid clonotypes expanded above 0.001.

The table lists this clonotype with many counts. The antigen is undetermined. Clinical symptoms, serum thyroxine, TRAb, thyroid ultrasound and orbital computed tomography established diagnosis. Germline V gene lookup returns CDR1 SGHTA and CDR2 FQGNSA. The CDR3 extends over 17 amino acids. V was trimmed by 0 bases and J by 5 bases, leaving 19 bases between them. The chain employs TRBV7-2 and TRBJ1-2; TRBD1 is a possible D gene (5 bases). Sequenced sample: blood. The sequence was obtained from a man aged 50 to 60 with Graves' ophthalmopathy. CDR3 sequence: CASSLASGGGFVYGYTF. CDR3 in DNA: TGTGCCAGCAGCTTAGCGAGCGGGGGGGGATTCGTGTATGGCTACACCTTC.